The T cell receptor beta chain under discussion was sequenced for a study of CXCR3-negative and CXCR3-positive naive CD8 T cells. To note about this clonotype: The antigen remains undetermined.

CDR1 and CDR2 from the germline V gene are MNHEY and SMNVEV (reference sequence). The CDR3 is 14 residues long. The study, taken as a whole, reports: Memory CD8+ cells had much lower diversity, and both naive subsets had comparably high diversity. Naive cells with CXCR3 showed TRB CDR3s that were more hydrophobic than those in CXCR3-negative naive cells.

Naive CD8+ T cells carried a CD45RO-CCR7+CD27+CD95- phenotype. The TRB libraries of cDNA were built by UMI-labeled 5' RACE. TCRdb re-called the 5' RACE reads and gives one entry per CDR3 protein, without DNA. Its clone listing holds around 80,000 distinct CDR3 sequences. The specimen was naive CXCR3+ CD8+ T cells from blood. Subset indicated: CD45RO-CCR7+CD27+CD95- naive CD8+ T cells expressing CXCR3 (TNR3+). This clonotype was obtained from a human donor in good health. Some clones in this sample may be carry-over from other donors' samples. The chain recombines TRBV27 with TRBJ1-1. The CDR3 protein is CASSLLVVGTEAFF.